Below, 26 T cell receptor beta chains from the same sample are listed, as sequenced in a study of blood T cells in healthy people across ages. Combining a sample-barcoded 5' primer with a J-beta primer mix, a second PCR ran for about 6 to 12 cycles. TCRdb independently ran MiXCR on the 5' RACE reads; one entry per CDR3 protein. The data contain around 1,800,000 distinct CDR3 sequences, roughly 43% of them seen just once; the ten biggest clones take up under 25%. Sequencing input: blood. These receptors all stem from a human donor in good health.

The genes are TRBV5-1 and TRBJ1-1, with D uncertain. The CDR3 runs 15 residues. From germline, CDR1 is SGHRS and CDR2 YFSETQ. The V end was cut by 5 bases, the J end by 4 bases, with 18 bases between. CDR3 bases: TGCGCCAGCAGAAACCCTCAGAGACGCCTCACTGAAGCTTTCTTT. Its protein product is CASRNPQRRLTEAFF. Supplemented by reference TRBV5-1 and TRBJ1-1, the full variable domain reads KAGVTQTPRYLIKTRGQQVTLSCSPISGHRSVSWYQQTPGQGLQFLFEYFSETQRNKGNFPGRFSGRQFSNSRSEMNVSTLELGDSALYLCASRNPQRRLTEAFFGQGTRLTVV.

This clonotype was seen more than once but under ten times. DNA for the CDR3: TGCAGTGCTAGAGAGAAACTCGGGACTAGCGCCTACGAGCGGTACTTC. Protein: CSAREKLGTSAYERYF. J is TRBJ2-4 and V is TRBV20-1; 10 positions match TRBD2. CDR1 is DFQATT, CDR2 SNEGSKA, per germline (reference sequence). CDR3 length: 16 residues. J was trimmed by 15 bases and V by 0 bases; bases with no gene match: 17.

The chain has TRBV27 and TRBJ1-1; perhaps TRBD1 as D (5 bases). CDR1 and CDR2 from the germline V gene are MNHEY and SMNVEV (reference sequence). The CDR3 runs 15 residues. V was clipped by 5 bases and J by 1 base, with 14 bases between them. The CDR3 DNA follows: TGTGCCAGCAGTCCACGGGGACGGCAGAACACTGAAGCTTTCTTT. It codes for CASSPRGRQNTEAFF.

The chain recombines TRBV4-3 with TRBJ2-7; D possibly corresponds to TRBD1 (5 bases). CDR3 length: 18 amino acids. CDR1 LGHNA and CDR2 YSLEER come from the germline V gene. V lost 0 bases, J lost 3 bases, and 21 bases lay in between. CDR3 loop: CASSQDLFIGASIYEQYF. CDR3 coding DNA: TGCGCCAGCAGCCAAGATCTCTTCATTGGGGCTAGTATCTACGAGCAGTACTTC.

This clonotype was seen a handful of times. The chain uses TRBV7-2 and TRBJ2-7; maybe TRBD2 (5 bases). Germline V gives CDR1 SGHTA, CDR2 FQGNSA. V was cut by 1 base and J by 2 bases, with 12 bases left in between. There are 15 residues in the CDR3. In DNA, the CDR3 is TGTGCCAGCAGCTTAGGGAGCGGTGTAGCCTACGAGCAGTACTTC. It is translated as CASSLGSGVAYEQYF.

The gene calls are TRBV20-1 and TRBJ2-1, with TRBD1 matching over 12 bases. Trimming took 1 base from V and 13 from J; bases not matched to a gene: 5. Germline-derived CDR1 and CDR2 are DFQATT and SNEGSKA (reference sequence). This CDR3 comprises 13 residues. The CDR3 coding sequence is TGCAGTGCTAGAGGGTGGGACAGGGGGCTACAGTTCTTC. Amino acid sequence: CSARGWDRGLQFF.

The rearrangement uses TRBV27 and TRBJ2-7, with D hard to call. V was trimmed by 2 bases and J by 0 bases, leaving 11 bases between them. Germline V gives CDR1 MNHEY, CDR2 SMNVEV (reference sequence). CDR3 length: 15 amino acids. The CDR3 loop reads CASSLDCLLSYEQYF. The CDR3 DNA sequence: TGTGCCAGCAGTTTAGACTGCCTCCTCTCCTACGAGCAGTACTTC.

This sequence joins TRBV4-3 and TRBJ2-3; no firm D call. The CDR3 extends over 15 amino acids. The V gene lost 1 base and the J gene lost 6 bases, with 14 bases spanning the gap. Germline CDR1 LGHNA, CDR2 YSLEER. The CDR3 is CASSQGAARGDTQYF. DNA for the CDR3: TGCGCCAGCAGCCAAGGAGCCGCTAGAGGCGATACGCAGTATTTT.

The sample holds one count of this clonotype. This rearrangement joins TRBV19 to TRBJ2-7; tentatively, D is TRBD2 (5 bases). CDR3 size: 14 residues. From germline, CDR1 is LNHDA and CDR2 SQIVND (reference sequence). The germline V and J ends were trimmed by 3 bases and 2 bases, with 11 bases remaining between them. Written as DNA, the CDR3 is TGTGCCAGTAGTATGAGGGCAGATGCCTACGAGCAGTACTTC. It translates to CASSMRADAYEQYF. Based on the CDR3 plus reference TRBV19 and TRBJ2-7, the full variable domain is DGGITQSPKYLFRKEGQNVTLSCEQNLNHDAMYWYRQDPGQGLRLIYYSQIVNDFQKGDIAEGYSVSREKKESFPLTVTSAQKNPTAFYLCASSMRADAYEQYFGPGTRLTVT.

This clonotype has only a few counts. The V and J genes are TRBV5-1 and TRBJ2-5; 9 bases line up with TRBD2. After removal of 0 bases from V and 1 base from J, the junction contained 7 bases not matched to a gene. CDR1 is SGHRS and CDR2 is YFSETQ in the germline V gene. The CDR3 contains 17 residues. CDR3 sequence (DNA): TGCGCCAGCAGCTTGGCCGGAGCGGGGGGATTCCAAGAGACCCAGTACTTC. This encodes CASSLAGAGGFQETQYF.

This clonotype was seen only a few times. The chain combines TRBV5-1 with TRBJ2-1; 14 nucleotides match TRBD2. Trimming removed 2 bases from V and 6 bases from J; junction bases left unmatched: 4. Germline lookup yields CDR1 SGHRS and CDR2 YFSETQ. This CDR3 is 16 amino acids long. CDR3 protein: CASSFSGTSGGNEQFF. The DNA for the CDR3 is TGCGCCAGCAGCTTCTCCGGGACTAGCGGGGGCAATGAGCAGTTCTTC.

The gene calls are TRBV5-8 and TRBJ2-7; 11 bases are a match to TRBD2. Germline CDR1 reads SGHTS; CDR2 reads YDEGEE. V lost 1 base and J lost 0; bases outside the gene matches: 6. This CDR3 has 17 amino acids. The chain's CDR3 is CASSLFLAGGSSYEQYF. The CDR3 coding sequence is TGTGCCAGCAGCTTGTTTCTAGCGGGGGGCAGCTCCTACGAGCAGTACTTC.

To note about this clonotype: The junction shows a germline mismatch at one end, possibly a read error. This chain connects TRBV12-3 or TRBV12-4 to TRBJ1-2; D perhaps matches TRBD1 (5 bases). The CDR3 extends over 12 amino acids. This CDR3 is CACSRGGYGYTF. The CDR3 DNA reads as TGTGCCTGCAGCCGCGGGGGCTATGGCTACACCTTC.

Worth noting for this clonotype: The germline gene is not matched at one end of the junction; a read error may be the cause. Here the CDR3 DNA reads TGCGCCAGCAGCCAAGTCGGTGGGAACAATGAAGCTTTCTTT. This translates into CASSQVGGNNEAFF. The rearrangement uses TRBV4-1 and TRBJ1-1; unclear D gene. The CDR3 sequence is 14 residues long. Germline V CDR1 and CDR2: MGHRA, YSYEKL.

This clonotype was counted a few times. J is TRBJ1-2 and V is TRBV20-1; D not certain. This CDR3 has 13 residues. The V gene's germline CDR1 is DFQATT and CDR2 SNEGSKA (reference sequence). V was trimmed by 0 bases and J by 0 bases, leaving 5 bases between them. The CDR3, as DNA: TGCAGTGCTAGAGATAACGCTAACTATGGCTACACCTTC. This translates into CSARDNANYGYTF.

This clonotype was detected a few times. V is TRBV12-3 or TRBV12-4 and J is TRBJ2-5; TRBD1 aligns across 10 bases. This CDR3 is 15 amino acids long. Trimming at V came to 5 bases and at J to 5 bases, leaving 8 bases not matched to a gene. The CDR3 region is CASSPGTGEGETQYF. CDR3 coding DNA: TGTGCCAGCAGTCCCGGGACAGGGGAAGGGGAGACCCAGTACTTC.

This clonotype was observed at least ten times. The rearrangement uses TRBV10-3 and TRBJ2-5, with D uncertain. The V gene's germline CDR1 is ENHRY and CDR2 SYGVKD. The length of the CDR3 is 15 residues. Trimming removed 0 bases at V and 1 base at J, with 9 bases between. The CDR3 loop is CAISESGSLQETQYF. CDR3 coding DNA: TGTGCCATCAGTGAGTCCGGATCCCTCCAAGAGACCCAGTACTTC.

The chain couples TRBV5-1 to TRBJ2-1; D may correspond to TRBD1 or TRBD2 (5 bases each). V was shortened by 3 bases and J by 15 bases, with 22 bases between the two germline ends. This CDR3 is built from 14 residues. The germline CDR1 and CDR2 sequences are SGHRS and YFSETQ. The CDR3 spells CASSSSLDSGLRFF. CDR3 sequence (DNA): TGCGCCAGCAGCTCCTCCCTCGACAGCGGTCTAAGGTTCTTC. Drawing the rest from reference TRBV5-1 and TRBJ2-1, the complete variable domain is KAGVTQTPRYLIKTRGQQVTLSCSPISGHRSVSWYQQTPGQGLQFLFEYFSETQRNKGNFPGRFSGRQFSNSRSEMNVSTLELGDSALYLCASSSSLDSGLRFFGPGTRLTVL.

The chain recombines TRBV6-2 or TRBV6-3 with TRBJ1-5; D might be TRBD1 (5 bases). Trimming cost V 0 bases and J 6 bases, with 9 bases left between them. In germline, CDR1 is MNHEY, CDR2 SVGEGT. The length of the CDR3 is 14 residues. The CDR3 here is CASSYSEGSQPQHF. In nucleotides, the CDR3 is TGTGCCAGCAGTTACTCGGAGGGGTCTCAGCCCCAGCATTTT.

With regard to this clonotype: A junction boundary mismatches the germline segment, possibly from a read error. The chain is built from TRBV6-2 or TRBV6-3 and TRBJ2-7; possible D gene TRBD1, 6 bases. This CDR3 is built from 15 residues. Germline V gene lookup returns CDR1 MNHEY and CDR2 SVGEGT. In DNA form, the CDR3 reads TGTGCCGGCAGTTACTCGAAAAGGGGGAACTACGAGCAGTACTTC. Amino acid sequence: CAGSYSKRGNYEQYF.

This clonotype appeared a few times. The rearrangement links TRBV20-1 to TRBJ1-1; 7 bases agree with TRBD1. The ends lost 3 bases at V and 10 bases at J; junction bases unmatched: 20. This CDR3 comprises 16 residues. The germline V gene encodes CDR1 DFQATT and CDR2 SNEGSKA (reference sequence). CDR3 coding DNA: TGCAGTGCTAGGGGACTATTTGGACAGGTCGTGGGGGGAGCTTTCTTT. Amino acids: CSARGLFGQVVGGAFF.

This clonotype was counted a few times. V and J are TRBV7-2 and TRBJ2-4, with no clear D. From germline, CDR1 is SGHTA and CDR2 FQGNSA. The CDR3 runs 15 residues. Deletions cut 0 bases from V and 1 base from J, with 7 bases between. Here the CDR3 DNA reads TGTGCCAGCAGCTTAGCGGTTGGGGCCAAAAACATTCAGTACTTC. Translation: CASSLAVGAKNIQYF.

The chain combines TRBV18 with TRBJ1-5, with D perhaps matching TRBD1 (6 bases). The CDR3 runs to 14 residues. Deletions cut 1 base from V and 5 bases from J, with 9 bases between. From germline, CDR1 is KGHSH and CDR2 LQKENI. CDR3 residues: CASSPRTEYQPQHF. DNA of the CDR3: TGTGCCAGCTCACCACGGACAGAGTATCAGCCCCAGCATTTT.

The genes are TRBV24-1 and TRBJ1-2, with D uncertain. Germline loops: CDR1 KGHDR, CDR2 SFDVKD. V lost 5 bases to trimming and J lost 1 base, with 4 bases between them. CDR3 size: 12 residues. CDR3 sequence reads: CATSGSNYGYTF. CDR3 bases: TGTGCCACCAGTGGGAGTAACTATGGCTACACCTTC.

This clonotype was detected only a few times. The chain combines TRBV6-1 with TRBJ2-5, with TRBD2 identical over 8 bases. After removal of 3 bases from V and 3 bases from J, the junction contained 6 bases not matched to a gene. This CDR3 is 15 amino acids long. Germline CDR1 reads MNHNS; CDR2 reads SASEGT. The CDR3 nucleotides read TGTGCCAGCAGTGATCGGGGGGGCCCCAAAGAGACCCAGTACTTC. This encodes CASSDRGGPKETQYF.

The CDR3 region is CASSHLSSRSRGETQYF. The CDR3 DNA sequence: TGTGCCAGCAGCCACCTATCATCCAGGTCCCGGGGGGAGACCCAGTACTTC. The J gene is TRBJ2-5, the V gene TRBV7-9; possible D gene TRBD2, 6 bases. V lost 5 bases to trimming and J lost 5 bases, with 24 bases between them. The germline gives CDR1 SEHNR, CDR2 FQNEAQ (reference sequence). This CDR3 has 17 amino acids.